This T cell receptor (beta chain) was identified during a study of blood T cell repertoires in COVID-19. About the study: Both acute and convalescent COVID-19 samples were obtained from the United States, Italy and Spain. T cells, B-cell-depleted T cells, or PBMCs supplied cDNA or gDNA.

Original processing methods: Amplification of reference gene primers was used by the study to estimate nucleated cell counts. TCRdb keeps only in-frame clones here, not all; method: immunoSEQ multiplex PCR. The DNA gave D and trimming, while V, J and clone size come from that table. In the table there are 190,000 or so clones, 70% to 90% of which are singletons. The TCR sequence derives from an elderly woman with acute or convalescent COVID-19. Sequencing was done on a sample of peripheral blood.

CDR3 in DNA: TGTGCCAGCAGCCTGGTTGGCGGGGGGGCCTACAATGAGCAGTTCTTC. Amino acid sequence: CASSLVGGGAYNEQFF. The chain has TRBV7-2 and TRBJ2-1; 9 nucleotides match TRBD2. The J segment lost 2 bases and the V segment lost 5 bases, leaving 7 bases of the junction unmatched. CDR3 length: 16 residues. Germline V lookup: CDR1 SGHTA, CDR2 FQGNSA.